The 5 T cell receptor beta chains given below trace back to one sample, sequenced in a study of neurological immune-mediated disorders (dated by TCRdb to about 2019). The protocol used for the library was 5' RACE. The instrument given in TCRdb is Illumina HiSeq 2500. TCRdb itself trimmed the public reads at Q25 with fastp, ran MiXCR and retained productive beta chains. For every CDR3 protein sequence, its rows merge into one entry that carries the most common genes and DNA. Across this sample there are roughly 20,000 distinct CDR3 sequences, with 7% to 8.5% seen only once. About a sixth of the sample is in the top ten clones. The sequenced material came from CD8+ T cells from blood. The receptors shown here come from a young woman with HTLV-1-associated myelopathy (HAM/TSP).

The table lists this clonotype with many counts. This chain connects TRBV29-1 to TRBJ1-3, with a tentative D call TRBD1 (6 bases). Deletions cut 2 bases from V and 1 base from J, with 15 bases between. This CDR3 spans 16 amino acids. Germline values: CDR1 SQVTM, CDR2 ANQGSEA. The CDR3 DNA follows: TGCAGCGTTGAACAGTGGACCGACAGGTCTGGAAACACCATATATTTT. This gives the protein CSVEQWTDRSGNTIYF.

In this sample, this clonotype turned up many times. The genes are TRBV20-1 and TRBJ2-3; TRBD1 is a possible D gene (6 bases). The CDR3 contains 14 residues. The ends were cut back, 7 bases at V and 2 bases at J, with 16 bases in the middle. Germline V gene data show CDR1 as DFQATT and CDR2 as SNEGSKA (reference sequence). CDR3 region: CSVMTGLVTDTQYF. The CDR3 DNA reads TGCAGTGTTATGACAGGTCTAGTCACAGATACGCAGTATTTT.

This clonotype was counted ten times or more. The V gene is TRBV7-9, the J gene TRBJ1-1; D not resolved. CDR1 and CDR2 from the germline V gene are SEHNR and FQNEAQ (reference sequence). The CDR3 spans 12 residues. V lost 5 bases and J lost 5, with 9 bases in between. The CDR3 coding sequence is TGTGCCAGCAGCATTGGATGGACTGAAGCTTTCTTT. As protein: CASSIGWTEAFF.

This clonotype was seen repeatedly, ten times or more. This chain uses TRBV7-2 with TRBJ2-7; D remains ambiguous. In germline, CDR1 is SGHTA, CDR2 FQGNSA. Trimming took off 8 bases at V and 7 bases at J, with 21 bases between the two ends. CDR3 length: 14 residues. The CDR3 loop reads CASGPVGSTAEQYF. The DNA for the CDR3 is TGTGCCAGCGGGCCTGTGGGCTCTACGGCGGAGCAGTACTTC. Combining the CDR3 with reference TRBV7-2 and TRBJ2-7 gives the whole variable domain GAGVSQSPSNKVTEKGKDVELRCDPISGHTALYWYRQSLGQGLEFLIYFQGNSAPDKSGLPSDRFSAERTGGSVSTLTIQRTQQEDSAVYLCASGPVGSTAEQYFGPGTRLTVT.

This clonotype came up a few times. The rearrangement uses TRBV13 and TRBJ2-1, with D perhaps matching TRBD2 (7 bases). The V gene's germline CDR1 is PRHDT and CDR2 FYEKMQ (reference sequence). V lost 8 bases and J lost 10, with 18 bases in between. This CDR3 spans 13 amino acids. The CDR3 DNA sequence: TGTGCCAGCCAAATCGGGGGGCGAGCCGAGCAGTTCTTC. Its protein product is CASQIGGRAEQFF.